The table lists the clone carrying this T cell receptor (beta chain) with many counts. Other DNA sequences from this sample encode an identical CDR3 as well. From the PCR reads, TCRdb re-called clones with MiXCR. In the table there are just over 70,000 clones, roughly 18% of which are singletons. The sample belongs to a study of metastatic and nonmetastatic thyroid tumors. The V gene lost 6 bases and the J gene lost 6 bases, with 17 bases spanning the gap. Germline V CDR1 and CDR2: SEHNR, FQNEAQ (reference sequence). The CDR3 totals 15 residues. Each patient went into thyroid surgery without having received any treatment.

The clonotype was recovered from a female donor with papillary thyroid cancer or a benign thyroid nodule (not recorded which). Some clones in this sample may be carry-over from other donors' samples. Sequencing was performed on blood. The V call is TRBV7-9, the J call TRBJ1-4, with D possibly matching TRBD1 (5 bases). Here the CDR3 DNA reads TGTGCCAGCAGTTCACCCCCCTCGGGGCATGAAAAACTGTTTTTT. Its translation is CASSSPPSGHEKLFF.